These 4 T cell receptor beta chains were sequenced from one sample in a study of cytomegalovirus exposure and HLA in healthy donors. Use of 60 Vbeta and 13 Jbeta primers characterized the PCR. Assay: immunoSEQ multiplex PCR; the TCRdb copy retains only in-frame clones and omits some. Seen here are over 110,000 clones, about 80% observed once, and the top ten hold roughly 4.8%. The specimen sequenced was PBMCs. These receptors originate from a man in his forties in good health and CMV-seronegative.

The gene calls are TRBV7-9 and TRBJ2-3, with unresolved D. The CDR3 sequence is 14 residues long. The V gene lost 6 bases and the J gene lost 2 bases, with 12 bases spanning the gap. Germline V gene lookup returns CDR1 SEHNR and CDR2 FQNEAQ (reference sequence). The DNA of the CDR3 is TGTGCCAGCAGTAGCCGGCCAGCCACAGATACGCAGTATTTT. Its translation is CASSSRPATDTQYF.

This clone was found once. CDR3 amino acids: CASTNRGTNYGYTF. CDR3 bases: TGTGCCAGCACCAACAGGGGAACCAACTATGGCTACACCTTC. V gene TRBV6-6 combines with J gene TRBJ1-2; 7 bases are shared with TRBD1. The CDR3 has 14 residues. Trimming took 7 bases from V and 2 from J; bases not matched to a gene: 7. The germline V gene encodes CDR1 MNHNY and CDR2 SVGAGI (reference sequence).

This sequence joins TRBV5-4 and TRBJ2-2; tentatively, D is TRBD2 (5 bases). This CDR3 has 14 amino acids. CDR1 and CDR2 (germline): SGHNT, YYREEE (reference sequence). Trimming cost V 4 bases and J 4 bases, with 11 bases left between them. The chain's CDR3 is CASSEDFATGELFF. The CDR3 DNA reads as TGTGCCAGCAGCGAGGACTTTGCCACCGGGGAGCTGTTTTTT. Supplemented by reference TRBV5-4 and TRBJ2-2, the full variable domain reads ETGVTQSPTHLIKTRGQQVTLRCSSQSGHNTVSWYQQALGQGPQFIFQYYREEENGRGNFPPRFSGLQFPNYSSELNVNALELDDSALYLCASSEDFATGELFFGEGSRLTVL.

The count of this clone is one. The chain recombines TRBV9 with TRBJ1-5; no reliable D call. Trimming pared 4 bases from V and 3 bases from J, leaving 17 bases between. The CDR3 consists of 16 residues. In germline, CDR1 is SGDLS, CDR2 YYNGEE. The CDR3 nucleotides are TGTGCCAGCAGCCCCTCTAGTAGTAGTCTCAATCAGCCCCAGCATTTT. Translating it yields CASSPSSSSLNQPQHF. The whole variable domain, filled in from reference TRBV9 and TRBJ1-5, reads DSGVTQTPKHLITATGQRVTLRCSPRSGDLSVYWYQQSLDQGLQFLIQYYNGEERAKGNILERFSAQQFPDLHSELNLSSLELGDSALYFCASSPSSSSLNQPQHFGDGTRLSIL.